Listed below are T cell receptor beta chains from one sample, sequenced in a study of cytomegalovirus exposure and HLA in healthy donors. Sequenced by immunoSEQ multiplex PCR; TCRdb stores in-frame clones only, minus some. The sample holds fewer than 250,000 clones; 70% to 75% are singletons and the top ten take more than 4%. The sample was PBMCs. These receptors were collected from a man aged 25-45 years in good health and CMV-seropositive. The CDR3 runs from the conserved cysteine through the conserved F or W. Fields, in order: CDR3 DNA, CDR3 protein, clone size, CDR3 length, V gene, D gene, J gene. D genes are given only for firm matches. For some rows the clone size is stated as once, few or many, or as a class when expanded; others skip it.

TGCGCCAGCAGCTTGACTAGCGGGGGGACAGATACGCAGTATTTT	CASSLTSGGTDTQYF	NA	15	TRBV5-1	TRBD2	TRBJ2-3
TGTGCCAGCAGGGAGGGTAGGACTAACTATGGCTACACCTTC	CASREGRTNYGYTF	few	14	TRBV4-2	NA	TRBJ1-2
TGCGCCAGCAGCCTCTGGGGGCAGGGCAGAGAGACCCAGTACTTC	CASSLWGQGRETQYF	NA	15	TRBV5-1	NA	TRBJ2-5
TGCGCCAGCAGGCGGGCAGGGGGTCGGGGTGAGCAGTTCTTC	CASRRAGGRGEQFF	NA	14	TRBV4-1	TRBD1	TRBJ2-1
TGTGCCAGCAGCTCTGGACAGGGAATTGAGACCCAGTACTTC	CASSSGQGIETQYF	NA	14	TRBV7-2	TRBD1	TRBJ2-5
TGTGCCAGCAGGTGGACAGGGCCACGCGTAAAACTGTTTTTT	CASRWTGPRVKLFF	NA	14	TRBV2	TRBD1	TRBJ1-4
TGTGCCAGCAGCACAGGTCCAAGGCCGACGAACACTGAAGCTTTCTTT	CASSTGPRPTNTEAFF	once	16	TRBV11-3	NA	TRBJ1-1
TGTGCCAGTAGTGTAGATCACCAGGCCTATAGCAATCAGCCCCAGCATTTT	CASSVDHQAYSNQPQHF	NA	17	TRBV19	NA	TRBJ1-5
TGTGCCAGCAGCGCAAGATCGGGGGGAGTTGGCTATGGCTACACCTTC	CASSARSGGVGYGYTF	NA	16	TRBV7-2	NA	TRBJ1-2
TGTGCCAGCAGTTTATCCGGCGGGGGTCAAAATGAAAAACTGTTTTTT	CASSLSGGGQNEKLFF	once	16	TRBV27	NA	TRBJ1-4
TGTGCCAGCAGTGACAAGAACCTCTTCACAGGGGGCACCTACGGGGAGCAGTACTTC	CASSDKNLFTGGTYGEQYF	NA	19	TRBV6-1	TRBD1	TRBJ2-7
TGTGCCAGCAGCGTAGCTGGACAGAGGAACTACGAGCAGTACTTC	CASSVAGQRNYEQYF	NA	15	TRBV9	NA	TRBJ2-7
TGTGCCAGCAGTTACTCGATAGGGGGCAGCGGTTGGAACTTC	CASSYSIGGSGWNF	NA	14	TRBV6-5	TRBD1	TRBJ2-7
TGTGCCAGCAGCTGGGGACAGAGAAAAAACTATGGCTACACCTTC	CASSWGQRKNYGYTF	NA	15	TRBV5-8	TRBD1	TRBJ1-2
TGTGCCAGCAGCTCGGAAGGGGGCACAGATACGCAGTATTTT	CASSSEGGTDTQYF	NA	14	TRBV5-4	NA	TRBJ2-3
TGTGCCAGCAGTTATGGACGGGGGAATGAAAAACTGTTTTTT	CASSYGRGNEKLFF	NA	14	TRBV6-6	NA	TRBJ1-4
TGTGCCAGTAGTATCGCCCCGGGACAGAGTAATGGAAGGGGTCCCCAGCATTTT	CASSIAPGQSNGRGPQHF	few	18	TRBV19	TRBD1	TRBJ1-5
TGTGCCAGCAGAGATTCCCTGCCAGGGACCCAGTACTTC	CASRDSLPGTQYF	NA	13	TRBV2	NA	TRBJ2-5
TGTGCCATCAGTGCGTTATACCGGGACAGGGAAGGCTACACCTTC	CAISALYRDREGYTF	NA	15	TRBV10-3	TRBD1	TRBJ1-2
TGTGCCAGCATCCTGGGGACTGGGGATTCACCCCTCCACTTT	CASILGTGDSPLHF	few	14	TRBV7-2	NA	TRBJ1-6
TGTGCCAGCGGTCGGACAGACTCTGGAAACACCATATATTTT	CASGRTDSGNTIYF	NA	14	TRBV6-1	NA	TRBJ1-3
TGTGCCAGCAGTGAAGGGTTTACTAGACAAGAGACCCAGTACTTC	CASSEGFTRQETQYF	few	15	TRBV2	NA	TRBJ2-5
TGTGCCAGCACGATTCGGGGGGCCGCGGGCATTCAGTACTTC	CASTIRGAAGIQYF	NA	14	TRBV5-4	NA	TRBJ2-4
TGTGCCAGCGTGTCTAGCGGGGGGCCTAGCACAGATACGCAGTATTTT	CASVSSGGPSTDTQYF	once	16	TRBV7-9	TRBD2	TRBJ2-3
TGCGCCAGCAGCCAAGGGTCAGCGGGGGTTTCCTACGAGCAGTACTTC	CASSQGSAGVSYEQYF	NA	16	TRBV4-3	TRBD2	TRBJ2-7
TGTGCTATCAGTGAGTCAGCGGGAGAAAATGAGCAGTTCTTC	CAISESAGENEQFF	once	14	TRBV10-3	TRBD2	TRBJ2-1
TGTGCCAGCAGCCACACAGGCGAGCAGTACTTC	CASSHTGEQYF	NA	11	TRBV11-3	NA	TRBJ2-7